Shown below are 2 T cell receptor beta chains from a single sample sequenced in a study of T cell changes during pregnancy in multiple sclerosis. Produced via immunoSEQ multiplex PCR; TCRdb's table is partial and in-frame only. The data hold about 45,000 clones, with roughly 89% observed a single time. Source: peripheral blood, taken in the first trimester of pregnancy. All receptors come from a female donor with multiple sclerosis, enrolled in a pregnancy study.

V gene TRBV5-1 combines with J gene TRBJ1-1, with no clear D. CDR1 SGHRS and CDR2 YFSETQ come from the germline V gene. V was trimmed by 7 bases and J by 5 bases, leaving 9 bases between them. This CDR3 has 11 amino acids. Here the CDR3 reads CASRLETEAFF. CDR3 nucleotide sequence: TGCGCCAGCCGACTAGAAACTGAAGCTTTCTTT.

The table lists this clone with a few counts. The chain has TRBV7-9 and TRBJ1-5; the D gene is possibly TRBD1 (5 bases). V was cut by 1 base and J by 4 bases, with 11 bases left in between. CDR3 length: 15 amino acids. Germline assignment: CDR1 SEHNR and CDR2 FQNEAQ (reference sequence). The CDR3 reads CASSLGSGGNQPQHF. Here the CDR3 DNA reads TGTGCCAGCAGCTTAGGGTCCGGGGGTAATCAGCCCCAGCATTTT.